These 10 T cell receptor beta chains were sequenced from one sample in a study of human T cells and chemical hapten exposure (dated by TCRdb to the early 2020s). This specimen's time point label, interpreted: patch test 3, about 24 weeks after DPC sensitization. The sample's treatment or condition label, decoded: therapeutic diphenylcyclopropenone sensitization with weekly scalp DPC. Library prep was done by RACE. Data came from a NextSeq 500. TCRdb cleaned the public reads at Q25 with fastp, built clones with MiXCR and kept in-frame beta chains. Duplicate CDR3 protein sequences are folded into a single record with the most common DNA and genes. This sample lists more than 150,000 distinct CDR3 sequences; under 25% were detected once. The ten largest clonotypes hold under 2.5% of the sample. The input for sequencing was whole blood, taken in connection with sensitization to the hapten diphenylcyclopropenone (DPC). The receptors stem from a woman aged 40 to 50 with alopecia areata. Some clones in this sample may be carry-over from other donors' samples.

The chain combines TRBV20-1 with TRBJ1-4, with TRBD1 matching 7 bases. This CDR3 region has 14 residues. The V gene's germline CDR1 is DFQATT and CDR2 SNEGSKA (reference sequence). With V trimmed by 6 bases and J by 7 bases, 11 bases remained unmatched. CDR3 sequence (DNA): TGCAGTGCCCCCCGCCCAGGGGGAAGTGAAAAACTGTTTTTT. Its protein is CSAPRPGGSEKLFF.

This chain links TRBV10-3 with TRBJ2-7; the match to TRBD2 covers 11 bases. CDR1 is ENHRY, CDR2 SYGVKD, per germline. The trim removed 2 bases at V and 4 bases at J, leaving 7 bases unmatched. The CDR3 is 16 amino acids. The CDR3 DNA is TGTGCCATCAGTGAGGGGTTAGCGGGAGGGAGATACGAGCAGTACTTC. This encodes CAISEGLAGGRYEQYF.

The rearrangement uses TRBV6-2 or TRBV6-3 and TRBJ1-5, with D tentatively TRBD1 (5 bases). This CDR3 is 15 amino acids long. The V end lost 8 bases, the J end lost 9 bases, and 23 bases lay between the germline ends. CDR1 MNHEY and CDR2 SVGEGT come from the germline V gene. CDR3 DNA sequence: TGTGCCAGCGGCCGCAATTGGCAGGGTAATTCGCCCCAGCATTTT. It yields the protein CASGRNWQGNSPQHF.

The V and J genes are TRBV28 and TRBJ2-7, with TRBD2 identical over 9 bases. CDR3 size: 17 residues. The germline CDR1 and CDR2 sequences are MDHEN and SYDVKM. With 5 bases clipped from V and 2 bases from J, the junction kept 13 bases outside the gene matches. The CDR3, as DNA: TGTGCCAGCAGTAGGATCATAGCGGGAGTTCGGGCCTACGAGCAGTACTTC. Translation: CASSRIIAGVRAYEQYF.

The chain is built from TRBV9 and TRBJ2-7; D is undetermined. V was shortened by 0 bases and J by 6 bases, with 16 bases between the two germline ends. This CDR3 contains 15 residues. The germline CDR1 and CDR2 sequences are SGDLS and YYNGEE. CDR3: CASSVDVGIHPEQYF. The CDR3 DNA sequence: TGTGCCAGCAGCGTAGACGTGGGGATCCACCCCGAGCAGTACTTC.

The chain carries TRBV29-1 and TRBJ1-1; tentative D call: TRBD1 (5 bases). The V end was cut by 4 bases, the J end by 1 base, with 7 bases between. Germline V CDR1 and CDR2: SQVTM, ANQGSEA. CDR3 length equals 12 residues. In DNA form, the CDR3 reads TGCAGCGTTGTGGGGCAGAACACTGAAGCTTTCTTT. Translated, it gives CSVVGQNTEAFF.

The chain employs TRBV7-2 and TRBJ2-7, with unresolved D. CDR1 and CDR2 (germline): SGHTA, FQGNSA. This CDR3 is 15 amino acids long. Trimming cost V 0 bases and J 0 bases, with 9 bases left between them. CDR3 region: CASSLARTFSYEQYF. As DNA, the CDR3 is TGTGCCAGCAGCTTAGCGAGGACCTTCTCCTACGAGCAGTACTTC.

This clonotype has just a few counts. The chain uses TRBV29-1 and TRBJ2-7; D gene ambiguous. This CDR3 region has 14 residues. CDR1 and CDR2 (germline): SQVTM, ANQGSEA. Trimming stripped 5 bases from V and 6 bases from J, with 20 bases between. The CDR3 reads CSVLRTRTPPEQYF. The DNA of the CDR3 is TGCAGCGTTCTCCGGACCCGAACCCCCCCCGAGCAGTACTTC.

The chain combines TRBV20-1 with TRBJ2-1, with 10 bases identical to TRBD2. Germline V CDR1 and CDR2: DFQATT, SNEGSKA (reference sequence). The CDR3 contains 14 residues. V trimming: 5 bases; J trimming: 5 bases; junction bases outside the gene matches: 6. Here the CDR3 DNA reads TGCAGTGCTCCTAGCGGGAGTGGCCACAATGAGCAGTTCTTC. Translated, it gives CSAPSGSGHNEQFF.

The chain joins TRBV10-3 to TRBJ2-2, with D uncertain. V gave up 0 bases and J gave up 3 bases, with 11 bases separating them. CDR1 is ENHRY, CDR2 SYGVKD, per germline. The CDR3 sequence is 16 residues long. The CDR3 DNA follows: TGTGCCATCAGTGAGTCTTCCGGATCATACACCGGGGAGCTGTTTTTT. The encoded protein is CAISESSGSYTGELFF.